These T cell receptor beta chains were read from a single sample in a study of cytomegalovirus exposure and HLA in healthy donors. Method: immunoSEQ multiplex PCR; TCRdb's copy keeps in-frame clones and lacks some. The table shows under 200,000 clones, with 80% to 85% occurring only once. Sequenced input: PBMCs. The origin of the receptors is a human donor in good health. CDR3s include the opening cysteine and the closing phenylalanine or tryptophan. The D gene is left open where the match is weak. Clone size is stated in some rows and not others, as once, few, many or a class when expanded.

j_gene	d_gene	v_gene	abundance	CDR3nt	CDR3aa
TRBJ2-7	-	TRBV2	-	TGTGCCAGCAGTAAACAGGGCCGGAACTACGAGCAGTACTTC	CASSKQGRNYEQYF
TRBJ2-7	TRBD1	TRBV7-2	-	TGTGCCAGCAGCTTTTACTCGGGACAGGGGGGAGCGGAGCAGTACTTC	CASSFYSGQGGAEQYF
TRBJ1-2	TRBD1	TRBV29-1	-	TGCAGCGTTCAGACAGGGTTAAACTATGGCTACACCTTC	CSVQTGLNYGYTF
TRBJ1-4	-	TRBV5-1	few	TGCGCCATCCTAAAAAACAGGGCGGGAAAACTGTTTTTT	CAILKNRAGKLFF
TRBJ2-3	TRBD1	TRBV5-5	-	TGTGCCAGCAGCTTAGACAGGGGCGCTGACACAGATACGCAGTATTTT	CASSLDRGADTDTQYF
TRBJ2-3	-	TRBV7-9	-	TGTGCCAGCAGCCCATCCGGGACAGATACGCAGTATTTT	CASSPSGTDTQYF
TRBJ1-1	-	TRBV10-3	few	TGTGCCATCAGTGATATAGGACAGACTGAAGCTTTCTTT	CAISDIGQTEAFF
TRBJ1-2	-	TRBV19	-	TGTGCCAGTAGTATGGTTGGCGGGGGAGGGAGTTATGGCTACACCTTC	CASSMVGGGGSYGYTF
TRBJ1-5	TRBD1	TRBV5-6	-	TGTGCCAGCAGCTTGGATTGGGACAGAAATCAGCCCCAGCATTTT	CASSLDWDRNQPQHF
TRBJ2-7	TRBD1	TRBV11-3	once	TGTGCCAGCAGCTTAAGGTCGGGACAGGGGGACTACGAGCAGTACTTC	CASSLRSGQGDYEQYF
TRBJ1-2	TRBD1	TRBV2	-	TGTGCCAGCGGAGATAGGACAGGGGAAGGCTACACCTTC	CASGDRTGEGYTF
TRBJ2-3	-	TRBV6-5	-	TGTGCCAGCAGTTCCCAACCACAGAGAACGCAGTATTTT	CASSSQPQRTQYF
TRBJ2-5	-	TRBV6-5	-	TGTGCCAGCTCTTTGAGCGGTCAGGAGACCCAGTACTTC	CASSLSGQETQYF
TRBJ2-1	-	TRBV5-1	-	TGCGCCAGCAGCTTGGGTTGGATTAGCGGTGAGCAGTTCTTC	CASSLGWISGEQFF